This paragraph covers one TCR beta chain sequence. The antigen it binds to is not known. No much larger clonotype is one base removed from it; base qualities were not supplied. The data were taken from a study of cytomegalovirus exposure and HLA in healthy donors (TCRdb year 2017). For the study in its entirety: According to a later analysis, one platform produced both the 110 or so validation repertoires and the 550 to 800 repertoires of the first cohort. The study was designed to test whether signatures of past pathogen exposure could be identified by cataloging public T cell receptors. Besides the first cohort of more than 650 subjects, a separate validation cohort made up of 95 to 150 different subjects was used. To predict cytomegalovirus infection status, the study brought together high-throughput TCR immunosequencing, statistical association of individual TCRs with disease status, and machine learning.

Donors formed part of the validation cohort, which comprised over a hundred subjects and was distinct from the first cohort of 670 or so subjects. Library creation used the immunoSEQ multiplex PCR assay. The authors processed their data as follows. To diagnose cytomegalovirus status from the catalog of TCR beta chain sequences, a statistical classification framework was built. This immuneACCESS table, as held by TCRdb, lists in-frame sequences with V and J called but not all clones. Of the missing ones, under half trace to an unresolved V gene in checked studies; the others have no known cause. The DNA was the basis for D and trimming; V, J and clone size are from that table. The sample table holds some 200,000 clones, of which about 80% were seen once. The leading ten clones occupy about 3% of the sample. What the research found in general, with its limitations: In vitro tests confirmed that three of the cytomegalovirus-associated TCR beta chains recognize cytomegalovirus antigens. In a later analysis, TCRs clustered in the first cohort were found to also tend to co-occur in the roughly 120 validation repertoires, with 85% to 95% of cluster scores above 0. The classifier was reported to diagnose cytomegalovirus status with high specificity and sensitivity in both the original cohort and the validation cohort. The authors suggested that the approach could potentially be generalized to other disease states and immunological phenotypes. In the study, roughly 160 TCR beta chains were listed as associated with cytomegalovirus. Across donors, most TCR sequences were observed very rarely, whereas some public TCRs were present in many individuals. A later analysis lacked HLA typing for the validation cohort, so it scored co-occurrence in that cohort across all 130 or so repertoires.

V loses 0 bases of germline sequence and J loses 2 bases, and the interval between the two ends is 8 bases. From the cysteine through the phenylalanine, the CDR3 covers 14 amino acids. The kept DNA is CDR3 alone, 42 bases in frame from the first base. The germline V gene (reference sequence) specifies SGHNT as CDR1 and YYREEE as CDR2. The sequenced material came from PBMCs. In this chain, TRBV5-4 is recombined with TRBJ1-2; TRBD1 could be the D gene, as 6 bases match. The origin of this receptor is a woman aged 18-29 years in good health and CMV-seropositive. Here is the DNA: TGTGCCAGCAGCTTGGGGACAGTCAACTATGGCTACACCTTC. This yields the protein CASSLGTVNYGYTF. The CDR3, completed at both ends by the reference TRBV5-4 and TRBJ1-2 genes, gives the full variable domain ETGVTQSPTHLIKTRGQQVTLRCSSQSGHNTVSWYQQALGQGPQFIFQYYREEENGRGNFPPRFSGLQFPNYSSELNVNALELDDSALYLCASSLGTVNYGYTFGSGTRLTVV.